This TCR beta chain was sequenced during a study of blood T cell repertoires in COVID-19. Overall study context: Samples of COVID-19 (acute and convalescent) were obtained from the United States, Italy and Spain.

Profiling relied on immunoSEQ multiplex PCR, and the TCRdb table lists in-frame clones only, not all of them. Here the sample spans 60,000 to 75,000 clones, approximately 90% being singletons. The trim removed 4 bases at V and 3 bases at J, leaving 8 bases unmatched. The CDR3 totals 15 residues. Germline CDR1 KGHSH, CDR2 LQKENI. The V and J genes are TRBV18 and TRBJ2-7; 8 positions match TRBD1. Sequencing was performed on peripheral blood. This sequence was found in a human donor in a cohort sampled during active COVID-19. Here the CDR3 DNA reads TGTGCCAGCTCACTGGGGGACAGGCCTAACTACGAGCAGTACTTC. Translated: CASSLGDRPNYEQYF.